The T cell receptor beta chain described here comes from a study of radiotherapy plus CTLA-4 blockade in lung cancer. Assay: immunoSEQ multiplex PCR; the TCRdb copy retains only in-frame clones and omits some. This table holds approximately 95,000 clones, roughly 80% found once. This clone was picked up one time. J was trimmed by 0 bases and V by 5 bases; bases with no gene match: 3. In germline, CDR1 is SGHNT, CDR2 YENEEA. The CDR3 has 14 amino acids. The clonotype was recovered from a human donor with non-small cell lung cancer who had a partial response to radiotherapy plus ipilimumab. This chain links TRBV11-3 with TRBJ1-1; 7 bases align to TRBD1. This specimen consisted of peripheral blood, obtained from a patient treated with radiotherapy plus ipilimumab. The CDR3 is CASSGGTVNTEAFF. CDR3 DNA: TGTGCCAGCAGCGGCGGGACAGTGAACACTGAAGCTTTCTTT.